The 7 T cell receptor beta chains listed next were all sequenced from one sample in a study of breast tumors, draining lymph nodes, adjacent tissues. MiXCR was run by TCRdb on the multiplex PCR reads, yielding one entry per CDR3 protein. The table records fewer than 200,000 distinct CDR3 sequences, roughly a third of them present only once. Axillary draining lymph nodes of breast cancer patients supplied the node samples. Sequencing used axillary lymph node tissue. The receptor set was obtained from a female donor with breast cancer. Some clones in this sample may be carry-over from other donors' samples.

This clonotype appeared a few times. A much larger clone differs from this one at a single base, so this may be a read error. V is TRBV7-3 and J is TRBJ2-3, with 12 bases identical to TRBD2. Germline lookup yields CDR1 SGHTA and CDR2 FQGTGA. This CDR3 is built from 18 residues. This CDR3 reads CASSFRPSGGAPTHTQYF. The CDR3 DNA is TGTGCCAGCAGTTTCCGCCCTAGCGGGGGGGCTCCCACACATACGCAGTATTTT.

The V and J genes are TRBV18 and TRBJ2-2; no reliable D call. V lost 0 bases, J lost 7 bases, and 15 bases lay in between. The germline CDR1 and CDR2 sequences are KGHSH and LQKENI. This CDR3 has 16 residues. CDR3 bases: TGTGCCAGCTCACCACCGGGCGGACCATTTGACGGGGAGCTGTTTTTT. Protein sequence: CASSPPGGPFDGELFF.

This clonotype was counted ten times or more. The chain combines TRBV20-1 with TRBJ1-2; weak D call: TRBD1 (5 bases). Looked up from germline, CDR1 is DFQATT and CDR2 is SNEGSKA (reference sequence). This CDR3 is built from 15 residues. The V and J ends lost 0 bases and 5 bases respectively, with 16 bases between them. In DNA, the CDR3 is TGCAGTGCTAGAGATCTTGGGGGAAGAGCATATGGCTACACCTTC. This gives the protein CSARDLGGRAYGYTF.

In the case of this clonotype: This could be a read error, since a much larger clone is one nucleotide away. The J gene is TRBJ2-3, the V gene TRBV10-3; 14 bases agree with TRBD2. Germline loops: CDR1 ENHRY, CDR2 SYGVKD. CDR3 size: 17 residues. Trimming cost V 7 bases and J 6 bases; bases outside gene matches: 12. CDR3 loop: CAITPRGLAGDVDTQYF. The CDR3 region has the DNA TGTGCCATCACCCCCCGGGGACTAGCGGGAGACGTGGATACGCAGTATTTT.

The genes are TRBV6-2 or TRBV6-3 and TRBJ1-5, with 7 bases that match TRBD1. The CDR3 is made up of 17 amino acids. Germline trimming cut 0 bases from V and 3 bases from J; bases unmatched to any gene: 8. Germline V gene data show CDR1 as MNHEY and CDR2 as SVGEGT. This CDR3 reads CASSYSPGGSLNQPQHF. CDR3 DNA: TGTGCCAGCAGTTACTCGCCAGGGGGATCGCTCAATCAGCCCCAGCATTTT.

In its sample, this clonotype was seen many times. This chain uses TRBV7-9 with TRBJ1-5, with a possible D match to TRBD1 (5 bases). CDR3 size: 18 residues. Germline loops: CDR1 SEHNR, CDR2 FQNEAQ (reference sequence). V lost 5 bases and J 2 bases, leaving 22 bases between the germline ends. The CDR3 loop is CASSPTLSRGGGNQPQHF. The CDR3 DNA reads as TGTGCCAGCAGCCCCACTCTTAGTAGGGGCGGTGGCAATCAGCCCCAGCATTTT.

The sample holds many counts of this clonotype. The chain links TRBV2 to TRBJ2-3, with D maybe TRBD1 (5 bases). The CDR3 sequence is 13 residues long. Per the germline V gene, CDR1 is SNHLY and CDR2 is FYNNEI. V was pared by 0 bases and J by 9 bases, with 10 bases between. Written as DNA, the CDR3 is TGTGCCAGCAGTGAAGCCCCAGGACAAACGCAGTATTTT. Translating it yields CASSEAPGQTQYF.